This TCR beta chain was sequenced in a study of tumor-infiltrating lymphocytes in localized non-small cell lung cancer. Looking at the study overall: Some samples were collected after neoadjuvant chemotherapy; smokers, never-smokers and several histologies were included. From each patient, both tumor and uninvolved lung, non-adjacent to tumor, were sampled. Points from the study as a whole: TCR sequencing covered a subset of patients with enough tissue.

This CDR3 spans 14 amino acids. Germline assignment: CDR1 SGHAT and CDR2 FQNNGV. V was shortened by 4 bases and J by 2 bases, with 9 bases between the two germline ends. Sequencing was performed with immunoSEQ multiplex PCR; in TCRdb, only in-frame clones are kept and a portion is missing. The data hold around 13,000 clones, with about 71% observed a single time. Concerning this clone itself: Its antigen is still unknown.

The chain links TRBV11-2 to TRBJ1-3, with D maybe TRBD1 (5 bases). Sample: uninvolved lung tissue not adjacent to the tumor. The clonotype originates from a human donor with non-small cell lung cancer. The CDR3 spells CASSSGLPGNTIYF. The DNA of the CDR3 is TGTGCCAGCAGCTCAGGGTTACCTGGAAACACCATATATTTT. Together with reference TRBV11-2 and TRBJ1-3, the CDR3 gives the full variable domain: EAGVAQSPRYKIIEKRQSVAFWCNPISGHATLYWYQQILGQGPKLLIQFQNNGVVDDSQLPKDRFSAERLKGVDSTLKIQPAKLEDSAVYLCASSSGLPGNTIYFGEGSWLTVV.